Listed here is a single TCR beta chain. Its antigen remains unidentified. Qualities for individual bases were not recorded, and no much larger clone is one base off. This entry is derived from a study of blood T cell repertoires in COVID-19 (dated by TCRdb to about 2020). For the wider study: Samples covering the acute and convalescent phases of COVID-19 were provided by collaborators in the United States, Italy and Spain. The material from the prospective study consisted of cDNA or gDNA derived from T cells, B-cell-depleted T cells, or PBMCs. The dataset comprised deeply sampled blood TCRbeta repertoires from subjects exposed to, actively infected with, or recovered from COVID-19. A freely available public database, intended as a resource for researchers studying the immune response to SARS-CoV-2, is where the repertoires were released. The samples were drawn from two sources: the first 160 participants of the ongoing ImmuneRACE study, and 950 to 1,500 subjects contributed by 6 global collaborators. Sample metadata almost always included a de-identified subject ID, COVID-19 status, age in years and sex. Where HLA class I and class II types were available, the types were taken from metadata supplied by the sample provider, not from assay-based typing.

TCRbeta CDR3 regions were amplified from genomic DNA by means of the immunoSEQ Assay, a bias-controlled multiplex PCR. In the authors' own workflow: Within the assay, amplification of reference gene primers was used to estimate how many nucleated cells each sample contained. To quantify the absolute abundance of each unique TCRbeta CDR3 rearrangement, sequence reads were collapsed and filtered. For each sample, productive Simpson clonality was calculated as the square root of Simpson's diversity index across productive rearrangements. TCRdb took this table from immuneACCESS and kept in-frame rearrangements with V and J called. Such tables lack part of the clones; where checked against another copy, unresolved V genes explain under half of the gap, and the rest is unexplained. The DNA was the basis for D and trimming; V, J and clone size are from that table. The sample data list 100,000 or so clones, and around 84% of these were observed just once. The ten largest clonotypes hold around 2% of the sample.

The CDR3 sequence holds 13 residues, the cysteine and phenylalanine included. Just the 39-base CDR3 DNA is kept, in frame starting at base 1. V is shortened by 4 bases, J by 5 bases, and the region joining them spans 12 bases. Reading the germline V gene gives CDR1 SGHDT and CDR2 YYEEEE. What the work shows at the level of the full study, not this receptor alone: How much clinical and demographic metadata was included differed by source and by participant, and the metadata was provided uncurated.

The collaborating institutions used their own protocols to collect whole blood in K2EDTA tubes. For TCRbeta analysis, collaborators shipped samples in one of three forms: frozen whole blood, isolated PBMCs, or DNA extracted from either of those sample types. The rearrangement combines TRBV5-6 with TRBJ1-2; tentative D gene TRBD1, with 6 bases matching. The sample taken for sequencing was peripheral blood. The clonotype was recovered from a woman in her seventies with active or convalescent COVID-19. The sequenced DNA: TGTGCCAGCAGCACAGGGAATCGGTATGGCTACACCTTC. It translates to CASSTGNRYGYTF. Where the CDR3 stops, the reference TRBV5-6 and TRBJ1-2 genes take over; the full variable domain is DAGVTQSPTHLIKTRGQQVTLRCSPKSGHDTVSWYQQALGQGPQFIFQYYEEEERQRGNFPDRFSGHQFPNYSSELNVNALLLGDSALYLCASSTGNRYGYTFGSGTRLTVV.